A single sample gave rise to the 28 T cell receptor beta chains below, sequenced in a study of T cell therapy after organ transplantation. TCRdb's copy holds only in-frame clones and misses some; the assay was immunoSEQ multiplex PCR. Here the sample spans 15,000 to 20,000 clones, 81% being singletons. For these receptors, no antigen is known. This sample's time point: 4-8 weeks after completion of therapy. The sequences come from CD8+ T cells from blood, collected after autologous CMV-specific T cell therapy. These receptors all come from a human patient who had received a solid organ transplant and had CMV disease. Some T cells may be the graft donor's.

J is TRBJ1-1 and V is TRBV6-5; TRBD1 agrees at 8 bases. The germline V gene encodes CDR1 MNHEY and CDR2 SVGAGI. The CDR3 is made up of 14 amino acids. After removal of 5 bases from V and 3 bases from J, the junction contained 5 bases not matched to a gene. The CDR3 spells CASSDRGWDTEAFF. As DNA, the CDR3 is TGTGCCAGCAGTGACAGGGGATGGGACACTGAAGCTTTCTTT.

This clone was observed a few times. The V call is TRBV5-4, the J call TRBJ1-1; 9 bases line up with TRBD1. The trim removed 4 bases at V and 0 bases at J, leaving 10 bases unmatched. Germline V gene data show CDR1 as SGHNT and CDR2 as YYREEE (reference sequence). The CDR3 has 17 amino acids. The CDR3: CASSLEGQGLMNTEAFF. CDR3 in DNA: TGTGCCAGCAGCCTGGAGGGACAGGGCCTGATGAACACTGAAGCTTTCTTT.

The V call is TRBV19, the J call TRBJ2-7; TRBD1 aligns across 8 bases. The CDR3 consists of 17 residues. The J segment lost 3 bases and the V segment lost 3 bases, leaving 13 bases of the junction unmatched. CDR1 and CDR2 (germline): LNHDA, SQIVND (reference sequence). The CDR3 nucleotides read TGTGCCAGTAGTATGGGACAGGAGAATGATCCGCTCTACGAGCAGTACTTC. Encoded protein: CASSMGQENDPLYEQYF.

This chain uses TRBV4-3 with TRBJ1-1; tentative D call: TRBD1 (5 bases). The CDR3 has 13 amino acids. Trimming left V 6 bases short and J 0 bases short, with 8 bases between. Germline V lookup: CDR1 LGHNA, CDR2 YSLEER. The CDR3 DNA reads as TGCGCCAGCAGACAGGCGATGAACACTGAAGCTTTCTTT. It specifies CASRQAMNTEAFF.

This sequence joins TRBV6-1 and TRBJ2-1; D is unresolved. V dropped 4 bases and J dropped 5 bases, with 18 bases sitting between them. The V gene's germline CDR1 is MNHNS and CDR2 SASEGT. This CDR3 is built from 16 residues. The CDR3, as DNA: TGTGCCAGCAGTGTAACCGACGGAGAGGTTCACAATGAGCAGTTCTTC. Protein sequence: CASSVTDGEVHNEQFF.

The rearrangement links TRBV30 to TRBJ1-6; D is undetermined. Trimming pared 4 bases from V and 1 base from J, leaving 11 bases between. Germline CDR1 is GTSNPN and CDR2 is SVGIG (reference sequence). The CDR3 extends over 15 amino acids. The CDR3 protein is CAWKGGGSYNSPLHF. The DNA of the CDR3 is TGTGCCTGGAAAGGAGGAGGTTCCTATAATTCACCCCTCCACTTT.

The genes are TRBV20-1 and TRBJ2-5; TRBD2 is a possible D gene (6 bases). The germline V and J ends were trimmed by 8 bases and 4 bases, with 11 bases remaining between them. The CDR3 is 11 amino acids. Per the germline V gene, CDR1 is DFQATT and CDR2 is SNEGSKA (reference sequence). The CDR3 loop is CSPRGSETQYF. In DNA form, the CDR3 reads TGCAGTCCTCGGGGGTCAGAGACCCAGTACTTC.

Here the CDR3 DNA reads TGCAGTGGGGAAAGCTCCTACGAGCAGTACTTC. It specifies CSGESSYEQYF. This chain links TRBV20-1 with TRBJ2-7; D is uncertain. CDR3 size: 11 residues. CDR1 is DFQATT, CDR2 SNEGSKA, per germline (reference sequence). Between the trimmed V and J ends, which lost 7 bases and 0 bases, there was a span of 7 bases.

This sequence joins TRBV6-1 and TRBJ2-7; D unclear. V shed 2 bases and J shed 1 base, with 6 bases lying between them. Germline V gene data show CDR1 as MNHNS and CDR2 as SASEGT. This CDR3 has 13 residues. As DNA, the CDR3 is TGTGCCAGCAGTGAAACCCAGTCCTACGAGCAGTACTTC. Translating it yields CASSETQSYEQYF.

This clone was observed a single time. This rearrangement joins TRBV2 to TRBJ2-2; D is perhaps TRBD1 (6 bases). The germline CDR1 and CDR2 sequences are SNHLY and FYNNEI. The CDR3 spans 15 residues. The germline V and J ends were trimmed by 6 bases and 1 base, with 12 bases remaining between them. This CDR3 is CASRDSRRNTGELFF. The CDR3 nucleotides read TGTGCCAGCAGGGACAGCCGACGGAACACCGGGGAGCTGTTTTTT.

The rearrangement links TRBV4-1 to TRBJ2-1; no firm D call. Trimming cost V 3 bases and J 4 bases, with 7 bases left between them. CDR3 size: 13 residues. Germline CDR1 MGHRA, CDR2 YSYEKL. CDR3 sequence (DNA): TGCGCCAGCAGCCATAGTCGGTACAATGAGCAGTTCTTC. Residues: CASSHSRYNEQFF.

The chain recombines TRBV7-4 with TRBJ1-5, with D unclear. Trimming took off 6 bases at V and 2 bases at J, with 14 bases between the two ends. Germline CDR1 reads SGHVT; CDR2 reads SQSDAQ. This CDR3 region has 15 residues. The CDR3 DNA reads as TGTGCCAGCAGTTTTGGTGGAACGGGCAATCAGCCCCAGCATTTT. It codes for CASSFGGTGNQPQHF.

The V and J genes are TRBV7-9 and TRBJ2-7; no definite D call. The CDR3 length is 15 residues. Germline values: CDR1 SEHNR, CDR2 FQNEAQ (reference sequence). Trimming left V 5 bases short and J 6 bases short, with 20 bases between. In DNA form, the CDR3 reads TGTGCCAGCAGCACCCTACCTGGACCGAGCTCCGAGCAGTACTTC. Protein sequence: CASSTLPGPSSEQYF.

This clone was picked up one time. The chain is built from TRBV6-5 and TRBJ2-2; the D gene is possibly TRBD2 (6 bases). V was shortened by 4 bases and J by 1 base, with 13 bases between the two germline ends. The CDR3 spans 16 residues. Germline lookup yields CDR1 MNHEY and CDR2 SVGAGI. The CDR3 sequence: CASSSLEAGNTGELFF. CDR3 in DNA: TGTGCCAGCAGTTCCCTGGAAGCGGGGAACACCGGGGAGCTGTTTTTT.

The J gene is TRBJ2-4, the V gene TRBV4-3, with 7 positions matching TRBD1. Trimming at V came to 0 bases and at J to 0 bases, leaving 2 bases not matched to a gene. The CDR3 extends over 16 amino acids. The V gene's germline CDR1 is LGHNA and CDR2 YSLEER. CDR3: CASSQDKGAAKNIQYF. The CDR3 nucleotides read TGCGCCAGCAGCCAAGATAAGGGGGCAGCCAAAAACATTCAGTACTTC.

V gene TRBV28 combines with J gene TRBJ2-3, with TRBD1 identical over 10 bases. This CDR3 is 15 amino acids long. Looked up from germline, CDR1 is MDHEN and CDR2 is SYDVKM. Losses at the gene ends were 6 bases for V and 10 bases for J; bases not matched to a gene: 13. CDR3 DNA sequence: TGTGCCAGCAGCCCCATGGGGGACAGGGGTTTGGCGCAGTATTTT. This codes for CASSPMGDRGLAQYF. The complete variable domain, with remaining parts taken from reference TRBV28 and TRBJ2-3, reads DVKVTQSSRYLVKRTGEKVFLECVQDMDHENMFWYRQDPGLGLRLIYFSYDVKMKEKGDIPEGYSVSREKKERFSLILESASTNQTSMYLCASSPMGDRGLAQYFGPGTRLTVL.

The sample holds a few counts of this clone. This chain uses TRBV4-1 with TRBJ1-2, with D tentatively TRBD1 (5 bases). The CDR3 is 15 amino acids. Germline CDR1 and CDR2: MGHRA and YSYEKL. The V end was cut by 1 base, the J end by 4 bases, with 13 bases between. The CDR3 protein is CASSQATGLLYGYTF. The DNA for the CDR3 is TGCGCCAGCAGCCAAGCCACAGGTCTCCTCTATGGCTACACCTTC.

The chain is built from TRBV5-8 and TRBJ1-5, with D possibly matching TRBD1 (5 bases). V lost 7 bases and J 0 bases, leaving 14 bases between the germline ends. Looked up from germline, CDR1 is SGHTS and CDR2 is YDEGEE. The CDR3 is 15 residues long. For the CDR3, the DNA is TGTGCCAGCGCAATTCAGGGTTATAGCAATCAGCCCCAGCATTTT. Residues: CASAIQGYSNQPQHF.

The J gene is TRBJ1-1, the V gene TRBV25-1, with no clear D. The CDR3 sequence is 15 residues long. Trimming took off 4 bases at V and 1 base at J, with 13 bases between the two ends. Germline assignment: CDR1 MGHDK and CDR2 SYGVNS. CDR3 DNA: TGTGCCAGCAGTGTGATATCAGGCGCGAACACTGAAGCTTTCTTT. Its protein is CASSVISGANTEAFF. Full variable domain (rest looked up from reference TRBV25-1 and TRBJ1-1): EADIYQTPRYLVIGTGKKITLECSQTMGHDKMYWYQQDPGMELHLIHYSYGVNSTEKGDLSSESTVSRIRTEHFPLTLESARPSHTSQYLCASSVISGANTEAFFGQGTRLTVV.

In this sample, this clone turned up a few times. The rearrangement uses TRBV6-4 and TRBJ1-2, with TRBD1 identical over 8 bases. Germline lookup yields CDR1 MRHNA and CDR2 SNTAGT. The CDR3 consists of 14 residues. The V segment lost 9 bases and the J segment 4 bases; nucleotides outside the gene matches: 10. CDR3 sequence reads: CASPVQGACYGYTF. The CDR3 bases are TGTGCCAGTCCCGTGCAGGGGGCATGCTATGGCTACACCTTC.

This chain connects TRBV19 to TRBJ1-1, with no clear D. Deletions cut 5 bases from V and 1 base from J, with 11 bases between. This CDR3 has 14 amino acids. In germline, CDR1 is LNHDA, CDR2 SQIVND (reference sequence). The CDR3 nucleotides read TGTGCCAGTAGTCAGGCCACTGGGAACACTGAAGCTTTCTTT. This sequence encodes CASSQATGNTEAFF.

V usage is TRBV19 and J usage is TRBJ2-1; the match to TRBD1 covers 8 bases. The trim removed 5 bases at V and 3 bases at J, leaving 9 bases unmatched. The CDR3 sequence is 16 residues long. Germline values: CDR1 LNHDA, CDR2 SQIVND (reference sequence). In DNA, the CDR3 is TGTGCCAGTAGTCCACACGGACAGGGTTTCTACAATGAGCAGTTCTTC. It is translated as CASSPHGQGFYNEQFF.

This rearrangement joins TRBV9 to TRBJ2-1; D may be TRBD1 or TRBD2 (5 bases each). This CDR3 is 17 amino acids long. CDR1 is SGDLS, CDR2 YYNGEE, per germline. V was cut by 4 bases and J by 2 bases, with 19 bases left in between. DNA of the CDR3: TGTGCCAGCAGCCTGACCTCCGGGACCCATACCTACAATGAGCAGTTCTTC. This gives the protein CASSLTSGTHTYNEQFF.

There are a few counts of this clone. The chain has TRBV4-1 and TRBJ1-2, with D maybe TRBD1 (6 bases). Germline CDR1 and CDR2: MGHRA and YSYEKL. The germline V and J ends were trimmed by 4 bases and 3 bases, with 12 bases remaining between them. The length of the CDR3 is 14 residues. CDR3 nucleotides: TGCGCCAGCAGCCCCGAGGGGGAAGACTATGGCTACACCTTC. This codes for CASSPEGEDYGYTF.

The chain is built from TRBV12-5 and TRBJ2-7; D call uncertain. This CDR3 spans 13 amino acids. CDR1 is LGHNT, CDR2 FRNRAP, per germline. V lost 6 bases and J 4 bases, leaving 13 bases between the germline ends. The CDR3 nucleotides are TGTGCTAGTGGAGAGGACCCACAGTACGAGCAGTACTTC. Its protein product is CASGEDPQYEQYF.

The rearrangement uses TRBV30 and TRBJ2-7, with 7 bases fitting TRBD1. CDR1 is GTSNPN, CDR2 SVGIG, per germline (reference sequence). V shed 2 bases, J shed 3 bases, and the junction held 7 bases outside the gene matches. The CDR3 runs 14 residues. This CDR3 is CAWSNPRDSYEQYF. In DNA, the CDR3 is TGTGCCTGGAGTAATCCCCGGGACAGCTACGAGCAGTACTTC.

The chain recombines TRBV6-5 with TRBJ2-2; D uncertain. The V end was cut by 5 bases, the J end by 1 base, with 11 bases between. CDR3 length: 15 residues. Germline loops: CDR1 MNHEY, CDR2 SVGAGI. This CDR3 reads CASSGDPRNTGELFF. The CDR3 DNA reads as TGTGCCAGCAGTGGGGATCCCCGGAACACCGGGGAGCTGTTTTTT.

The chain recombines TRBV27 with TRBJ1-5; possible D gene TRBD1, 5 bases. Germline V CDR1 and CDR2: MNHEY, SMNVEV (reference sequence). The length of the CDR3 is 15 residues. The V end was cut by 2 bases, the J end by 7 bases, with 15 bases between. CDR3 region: CASSLRLGGRQPQHF. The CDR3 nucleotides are TGTGCCAGCAGTTTAAGATTGGGGGGACGCCAGCCCCAGCATTTT.